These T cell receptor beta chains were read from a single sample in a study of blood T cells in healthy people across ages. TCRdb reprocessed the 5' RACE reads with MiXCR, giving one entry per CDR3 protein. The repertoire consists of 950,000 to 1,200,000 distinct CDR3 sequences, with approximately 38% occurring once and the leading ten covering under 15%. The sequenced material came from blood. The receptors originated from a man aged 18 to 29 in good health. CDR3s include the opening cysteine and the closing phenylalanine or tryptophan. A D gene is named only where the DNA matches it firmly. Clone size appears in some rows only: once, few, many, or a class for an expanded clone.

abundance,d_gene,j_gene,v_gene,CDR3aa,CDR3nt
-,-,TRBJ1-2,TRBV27,CASGGGFGYGYTF,TGTGCCAGCGGGGGAGGGTTTGGCTATGGCTACACCTTC
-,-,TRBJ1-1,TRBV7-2,CASTVTQYTEAFF,TGTGCCAGCACCGTCACCCAGTACACTGAAGCTTTCTTT
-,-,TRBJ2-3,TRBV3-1,CASSQVRGPHTDTQYF,TGTGCCAGCAGCCAAGTGAGAGGTCCCCACACAGATACGCAGTATTTT
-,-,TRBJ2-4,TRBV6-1,CASSGPQDIQYF,TGTGCCTCTTCAGGGCCCCAGGACATTCAGTACTTC
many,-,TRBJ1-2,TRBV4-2,CASSQDGGTNYGYTF,TGTGCCAGCAGCCAAGATGGGGGGACAAACTATGGCTACACCTTC
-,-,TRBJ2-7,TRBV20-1,CSARVQGGLDEQYF,TGCAGTGCTAGAGTTCAGGGCGGCCTGGACGAGCAGTACTTC
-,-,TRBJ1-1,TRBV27,CTSRARGMAFF,TGTACCAGCAGAGCAAGAGGTATGGCTTTCTTT
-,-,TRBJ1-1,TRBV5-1,CASSLDGSSGAEAFF,TGCGCCAGCAGCTTGGACGGGAGTTCAGGGGCTGAAGCTTTCTTT
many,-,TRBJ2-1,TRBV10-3,CAISEGDPQKGGRNEQFF,TGTGCCATCAGTGAAGGGGACCCCCAAAAGGGGGGGAGAAATGAGCAGTTCTTC
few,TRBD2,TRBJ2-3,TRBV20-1,CSARGLAGWDTQYF,TGCAGTGCCCGAGGACTAGCGGGGTGGGATACGCAGTATTTT
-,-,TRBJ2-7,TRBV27,CASNRVGVNNEQYF,TGTGCCAGCAACAGGGTAGGGGTTAACAATGAGCAGTACTTC
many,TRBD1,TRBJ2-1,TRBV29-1,CSAIPDRAPYNEQFF,TGCAGCGCTATCCCCGACAGGGCGCCCTACAATGAGCAGTTCTTC
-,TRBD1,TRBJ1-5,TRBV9,CASSFTGTGRQPQHF,TGTGCCAGCAGTTTTACCGGGACAGGGAGGCAGCCCCAGCATTTT
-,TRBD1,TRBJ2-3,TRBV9,CASSVDRGEPTDTQYF,TGTGCCAGCAGCGTCGACAGGGGTGAGCCTACAGATACGCAGTATTTT
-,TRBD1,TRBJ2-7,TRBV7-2,CASSLPGGTYEQYF,TGTGCCAGCAGCCTCCCAGGGGGCACCTACGAGCAGTACTTC
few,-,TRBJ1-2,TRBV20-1,CSAVEGFDGYTF,TGCAGTGCTGTAGAAGGGTTCGACGGCTACACCTTC
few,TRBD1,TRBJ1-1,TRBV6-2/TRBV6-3,CASSYGQGVTEAFF,TGTGCCAGCAGTTACGGACAGGGTGTAACTGAAGCTTTCTTT
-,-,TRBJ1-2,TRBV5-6,CASSLERAGVYGYTF,TGTGCCAGCAGCTTGGAAAGGGCAGGGGTTTATGGCTACACCTTC
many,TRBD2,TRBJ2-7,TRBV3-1,CASSRTSGGYEQYF,TGTGCCAGCAGTCGGACTAGCGGGGGCTACGAGCAGTACTTC
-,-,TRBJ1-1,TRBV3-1,CASSQEGRQENTEAFF,TGTGCCAGCAGCCAGGAGGGGAGACAGGAGAACACTGAAGCTTTCTTT
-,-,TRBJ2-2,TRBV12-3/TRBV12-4,CASSLRAVGTGELFF,TGTGCCAGCAGTTTACGCGCCGTAGGCACCGGGGAGCTGTTTTTT
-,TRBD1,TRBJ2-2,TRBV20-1,CSARAQTGKGGELFF,TGCAGTGCTAGAGCCCAGACAGGGAAGGGCGGGGAGCTGTTTTTT
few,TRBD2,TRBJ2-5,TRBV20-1,CSARETGLAFYNEQYF,TGCAGTGCTAGAGAGACGGGACTAGCGTTTTACAATGAGCAGTACTTC
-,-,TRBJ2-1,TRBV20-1,CSASGGNSYNEQFF,TGCAGTGCTAGTGGGGGGAACTCCTACAATGAGCAGTTCTTC
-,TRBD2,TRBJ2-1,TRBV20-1,CSAPGTSGPREQFF,TGCAGTGCACCCGGGACTAGCGGGCCAAGGGAGCAGTTCTTC
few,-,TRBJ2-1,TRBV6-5,CASSYSPSLGNEQFF,TGTGCCAGCAGTTACTCGCCGTCCCTGGGGAATGAGCAGTTCTTC
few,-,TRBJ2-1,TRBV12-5,CASGSQTTGKEFF,TGTGCTAGTGGTTCACAGACTACAGGAAAAGAGTTCTTC
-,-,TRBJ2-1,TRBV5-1,CASGDVDGEQFF,TGCGCCAGCGGAGACGTGGATGGTGAGCAGTTCTTC
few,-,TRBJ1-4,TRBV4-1,CASSQVPQKATNEKLFF,TGCGCCAGCAGCCAAGTACCACAGAAGGCAACTAATGAAAAACTGTTTTTT
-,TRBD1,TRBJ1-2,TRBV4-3,CASSQSTGTAYYGYTF,TGCGCCAGCAGCCAAAGTACCGGGACAGCTTACTATGGCTACACCTTC
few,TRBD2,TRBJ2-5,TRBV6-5,CASRERGGETQYF,TGTGCCAGTAGAGAGCGGGGAGGAGAGACCCAGTACTTC
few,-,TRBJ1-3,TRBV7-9,CASQGPQTGNTIYF,TGTGCCAGCCAGGGGCCGCAGACTGGAAACACCATATATTTT
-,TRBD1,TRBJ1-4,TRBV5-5,CASSLGAGTGGEKLFF,TGTGCCAGCAGCTTGGGGGCCGGGACAGGCGGCGAAAAACTGTTTTTT
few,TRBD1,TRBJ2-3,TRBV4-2,CASSQLNTGGTDTQYF,TGTGCCAGCAGCCAATTAAATACAGGGGGCACAGATACGCAGTATTTT
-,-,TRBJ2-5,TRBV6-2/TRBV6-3,CASSYSRETYF,TGTGCCAGCAGTTACTCGAGGGAAACGTACTTC
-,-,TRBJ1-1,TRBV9,CASSVSAGRNTEAFF,TGTGCCAGCAGCGTATCCGCCGGGCGGAACACTGAAGCTTTCTTT
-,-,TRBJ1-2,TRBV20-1,CSARAEMTNYGYTF,TGCAGTGCTAGAGCCGAGATGACTAACTATGGCTACACCTTC
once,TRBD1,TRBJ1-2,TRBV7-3,CASSLMPPGQGIYGYTF,TGTGCCAGCAGCTTAATGCCGCCGGGACAGGGTATCTATGGCTACACCTTC
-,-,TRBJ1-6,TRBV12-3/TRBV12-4,CASSLAGRSLWPLHF,TGTGCCAGCAGTTTAGCCGGCAGATCCCTCTGGCCCCTCCACTTT
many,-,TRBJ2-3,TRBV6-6,CASSYPAGTSGDTQYF,TGTGCCAGCAGTTACCCAGCCGGGACCTCAGGGGATACGCAGTATTTT
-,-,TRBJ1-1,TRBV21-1,CASITSQRAPGVDTEAFF,TGTGCCAGCATCACTTCGCAAAGGGCCCCAGGGGTTGACACTGAAGCTTTCTTT
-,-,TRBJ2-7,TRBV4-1,CASSQDDTQYEQYF,TGCGCCAGCAGCCAAGATGACACCCAGTACGAGCAGTACTTC
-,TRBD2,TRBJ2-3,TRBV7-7,CASSLSGGAPDTQYF,TGTGCTAGCAGTCTTAGCGGGGGGGCCCCAGATACGCAGTATTTT
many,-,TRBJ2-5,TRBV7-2,CASSLGAVKETQYF,TGTGCCAGCAGCTTAGGCGCGGTCAAAGAGACCCAGTACTTC
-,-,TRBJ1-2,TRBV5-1,CASSPGADLFYGYTF,TGCGCCAGCAGCCCCGGGGCGGACCTTTTCTATGGCTACACCTTC
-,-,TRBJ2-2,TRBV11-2,CASSHTQAAGELFF,TGTGCCAGCAGTCACACCCAGGCCGCCGGGGAGCTGTTTTTT
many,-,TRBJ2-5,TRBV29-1,CSVEFISKETQYF,TGCAGCGTTGAGTTTATCTCAAAGGAGACCCAGTACTTC
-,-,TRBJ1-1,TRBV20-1,CSARYVGTEAFF,TGCAGTGCTAGATATGTGGGGACTGAAGCTTTCTTT